Described below is a single TCR beta chain sequence and its context. CDR1 and CDR2 (germline): SGHVS, FQNEAQ. The length of the CDR3 is 16 residues. Trimming cost V 4 bases and J 0 bases; bases outside gene matches: 9. These data originate in a study of cytomegalovirus exposure and HLA in healthy donors. Vbeta (60) and Jbeta (13) primers were used in the PCR. Profiled with immunoSEQ multiplex PCR; TCRdb holds only in-frame clones, not every one. The data show 85,000 to 100,000 clones, with approximately 72% seen just once and approximately 4% held by the top ten. The clonotype was recovered from a woman aged 40 to 49 in good health and CMV-seropositive. J is TRBJ2-7 and V is TRBV7-8, with 7 positions matching TRBD2. Sequenced: PBMCs. The CDR3 reads CASSSPWWEGSYEQYF. The CDR3, as DNA: TGTGCCAGCAGCTCCCCATGGTGGGAGGGCTCCTACGAGCAGTACTTC. Using reference TRBV7-8 and TRBJ2-7 for the parts outside the CDR3, the full variable domain is GAGVSQSPRYKVAKRGQDVALRCDPISGHVSLFWYQQALGQGPEFLTYFQNEAQLDKSGLPSDRFFAERPEGSVSTLKIQRTQQEDSAVYLCASSSPWWEGSYEQYFGPGTRLTVT.